This T cell receptor (beta chain) was identified during a study of T cells after posttransplantation cyclophosphamide. Measured with immunoSEQ multiplex PCR; TCRdb has only the in-frame clones, and not every one. Seen here are 30,000 to 45,000 clones, more than 70% observed once, and the top ten hold about 7.6%. Busulfan-fludarabine conditioning, marrow transplant, and cyclophosphamide on days +3 and +4 were administered. Trimming cost V 3 bases and J 4 bases; bases outside gene matches: 8. In germline, CDR1 is SGHAT, CDR2 FQNNGV. The CDR3 extends over 16 amino acids. J is TRBJ2-5 and V is TRBV11-2, with TRBD2 matching over 10 bases. This TCR was recovered from a female patient in her 40s who received an allogeneic stem cell transplant from a related donor, was CMV-positive, and had no GVHD. Some of the T cells might come from the graft donor. Sequences were derived from CD4+ T cells sorted from blood, sampled roughly 250 weeks after a stem cell transplant with posttransplant cyclophosphamide. The CDR3 sequence is CASSFTSGGAGETQYF. CDR3 DNA sequence: TGTGCCAGCAGCTTCACGAGCGGGGGGGCCGGAGAGACCCAGTACTTC.